These 18 T cell receptor beta chains were all obtained from the same sample, sequenced in a study of blood T cells in healthy people across ages. Primed by a sample-barcoded 5' primer and a J-beta primer mix, a second PCR proceeded for 7 to 11 cycles. One entry per CDR3 protein results from TCRdb running MiXCR on the 5' RACE reads. This sample carries roughly 1.9 million distinct CDR3 sequences, around 40% of them seen once, and the ten largest clones take about 21%. The sample comprised blood. Every receptor here comes from a human donor in good health.

The chain carries TRBV28 and TRBJ1-2; D is uncertain. Germline CDR1 MDHEN, CDR2 SYDVKM. The V gene lost 1 base and the J gene lost 6 bases, with 18 bases spanning the gap. This CDR3 is 16 amino acids long. Here the CDR3 reads CASSLSNDVETHGYTF. The CDR3, as DNA: TGTGCCAGCAGTTTATCGAATGACGTGGAGACCCATGGCTACACCTTC.

The CDR3: CASSEKGILPQHF. In nucleotides, the CDR3 is TGTGCCAGCAGTGAAAAGGGAATACTGCCCCAGCATTTT. The chain links TRBV2 to TRBJ1-5; D remains unclear. Germline CDR1 is SNHLY and CDR2 is FYNNEI. V lost 2 bases and J 9 bases, leaving 11 bases between the germline ends. The CDR3 loop spans 13 amino acids.

This clonotype was detected a few times. The chain links TRBV5-6 to TRBJ1-2; weak D call: TRBD1 (5 bases). Germline V lookup: CDR1 SGHDT, CDR2 YYEEEE. V lost 4 bases and J lost 8, with 12 bases in between. This CDR3 has 12 amino acids. In DNA form, the CDR3 reads TGTGCCAGCAGCCCCCAGGGACCCGGCTACACCTTC. Protein: CASSPQGPGYTF.

This clonotype was counted a few times. As DNA, the CDR3 is TGCAGTGCAACAAGGACGATTCAAGAGACCCAGTACTTC. Its protein product is CSATRTIQETQYF. The chain joins TRBV20-1 to TRBJ2-4; D is undetermined. The closer fit of TRBJ2-5 to the DNA end suggests the J call may be wrong. The germline CDR1 and CDR2 sequences are DFQATT and SNEGSKA (reference sequence). The CDR3 totals 13 residues.

In nucleotides, the CDR3 is TGTGCCAGCAGTTTATTTTCACGTGGGATAGTACAAGAGACCCAGTACTTC. Translation: CASSLFSRGIVQETQYF. The chain uses TRBV28 and TRBJ2-5; D is undetermined. Germline assignment: CDR1 MDHEN and CDR2 SYDVKM. CDR3 length equals 17 residues. Trimming cost V 1 base and J 2 bases, with 17 bases left between them.

In this sample, this clonotype turned up a few times. The J gene is TRBJ2-1, the V gene TRBV7-2; 10 bases agree with TRBD2. The CDR3 has 16 amino acids. Per the germline V gene, CDR1 is SGHTA and CDR2 is FQGNSA. The junction had 12 bases not matched to a gene; V was cut back by 5 bases and J by 8 bases. CDR3 nucleotide sequence: TGTGCCAGCAGCATCGGGGCAGCTAGCGGGGGTTATGAGCAGTTCTTC. Translated: CASSIGAASGGYEQFF. Using reference TRBV7-2 and TRBJ2-1 for the parts outside the CDR3, the full variable domain is GAGVSQSPSNKVTEKGKDVELRCDPISGHTALYWYRQSLGQGLEFLIYFQGNSAPDKSGLPSDRFSAERTGGSVSTLTIQRTQQEDSAVYLCASSIGAASGGYEQFFGPGTRLTVL.

This rearrangement joins TRBV10-3 to TRBJ2-1; no clear D gene. Trimming shortened V by 6 bases and J by 8 bases, and 8 bases separated the two germline ends. The CDR3 consists of 11 residues. CDR1 and CDR2 (germline): ENHRY, SYGVKD. CDR3: CAIRLNDEQFF. The CDR3 DNA follows: TGTGCCATCAGACTAAACGATGAGCAGTTCTTC.

The V gene is TRBV19, the J gene TRBJ1-5, with a tentative D call TRBD1 (6 bases). Germline CDR1 and CDR2: LNHDA and SQIVND (reference sequence). The V and J ends lost 3 bases and 1 base respectively, with 16 bases between them. CDR3 size: 17 residues. The CDR3 region has the DNA TGTGCCAGTAGTATTTCTCACAGGGACATCAGCAATCAGCCCCAGCATTTT. Residues: CASSISHRDISNQPQHF.

In its sample, this clonotype was seen a few times. V gene TRBV5-1 combines with J gene TRBJ1-1; the D gene is possibly TRBD1 (6 bases). The CDR3 contains 15 residues. Trimming stripped 0 bases from V and 4 bases from J, with 13 bases between. Germline V gives CDR1 SGHRS, CDR2 YFSETQ. As DNA, the CDR3 is TGCGCCAGCAGCTTGGAAGGGGGGCCAAGCACTGAAGCTTTCTTT. As protein: CASSLEGGPSTEAFF.

The chain links TRBV20-1 to TRBJ1-1; no reliable D call. V was shortened by 0 bases and J by 6 bases, with 8 bases between the two germline ends. Germline CDR1 reads DFQATT; CDR2 reads SNEGSKA (reference sequence). This CDR3 contains 12 residues. As DNA, the CDR3 is TGCAGTGCTAGAGAACAGCCTTCTGAAGCTTTCTTT. Translation gives CSAREQPSEAFF.

This chain joins TRBV20-1 and TRBJ2-7; D remains unclear. V was clipped by 5 bases and J by 5 bases, with 7 bases between them. This CDR3 spans 10 amino acids. Germline V gives CDR1 DFQATT, CDR2 SNEGSKA (reference sequence). The DNA of the CDR3 is TGCAGTGCTTCCACCCACGAGCAGTACTTC. This encodes CSASTHEQYF.

The chain has TRBV28 and TRBJ1-2; possibly TRBD1 for D (5 bases). V lost 8 bases and J lost 2, with 12 bases in between. Germline V CDR1 and CDR2: MDHEN, SYDVKM. The CDR3 totals 13 residues. The CDR3, as DNA: TGTGCCAGCTTGGCGGGGCCGAACTATGGCTACACCTTC. Translated, it gives CASLAGPNYGYTF.

The chain has TRBV20-1 and TRBJ1-2; 7 bases fit TRBD1. The CDR3 has 15 amino acids. Unmatched junction bases numbered 9, after V lost 5 bases and J lost 0 bases. The germline gives CDR1 DFQATT, CDR2 SNEGSKA (reference sequence). The CDR3 coding sequence is TGCAGTGCTCCCGGGACAGCAAACGCTAACTATGGCTACACCTTC. It translates to CSAPGTANANYGYTF.

This clonotype has a handful of counts. The chain links TRBV6-2 or TRBV6-3 to TRBJ2-1; D not certain. Germline loops: CDR1 MNHEY, CDR2 SVGEGT. The CDR3 runs to 16 residues. V was pared by 5 bases and J by 4 bases, with 18 bases between. CDR3 loop: CASSLSGPSAYNEQFF. The CDR3 DNA follows: TGTGCCAGCAGTCTCTCAGGACCTTCAGCTTACAATGAGCAGTTCTTC.

This clonotype came up a few times. One base away lies a much larger clone, so this may be a sequencing read error. This chain links TRBV7-3 with TRBJ2-5; D ambiguous. The germline gives CDR1 SGHTA, CDR2 FQGTGA. V was clipped by 1 base and J by 3 bases, with 9 bases between them. CDR3 size: 14 residues. CDR3 loop: CASSLRGPKETQYF. The CDR3 DNA sequence: TGTGCCAGCAGCTTAAGGGGTCCCAAAGAGACCCAGTACTTC.

This clonotype was observed a few times. The rearrangement uses TRBV20-1 and TRBJ2-1; the match to TRBD2 covers 11 bases. CDR3 length: 16 amino acids. V shed 3 bases, J shed 7 bases, and the junction held 11 bases outside the gene matches. Germline CDR1 reads DFQATT; CDR2 reads SNEGSKA (reference sequence). The CDR3 sequence is CSARTSGVLRENEQFF. The CDR3 DNA sequence: TGCAGTGCTAGGACTAGCGGGGTCCTACGGGAAAATGAGCAGTTCTTC.

In the case of this clonotype: One end of the junction is discordant with germline, which a read error may explain. The chain carries TRBV7-9 and TRBJ2-3; D unclear. CDR1 SEHNR and CDR2 FQNEAQ come from the germline V gene (reference sequence). This CDR3 region has 13 residues. Here the CDR3 DNA reads TGTGCCAGCCGATCATGGGTTGCCGATACGCGGTATTTT. This encodes CASRSWVADTRYF.

This chain connects TRBV12-3 or TRBV12-4 to TRBJ1-2, with D perhaps matching TRBD1 (6 bases). The CDR3 contains 15 residues. V lost 0 bases, J lost 7 bases, and 15 bases lay in between. In DNA, the CDR3 is TGTGCCAGCAGTTTAGCGGTGGGGGGCCTGAGTGGCTACACCTTC. It yields the protein CASSLAVGGLSGYTF.